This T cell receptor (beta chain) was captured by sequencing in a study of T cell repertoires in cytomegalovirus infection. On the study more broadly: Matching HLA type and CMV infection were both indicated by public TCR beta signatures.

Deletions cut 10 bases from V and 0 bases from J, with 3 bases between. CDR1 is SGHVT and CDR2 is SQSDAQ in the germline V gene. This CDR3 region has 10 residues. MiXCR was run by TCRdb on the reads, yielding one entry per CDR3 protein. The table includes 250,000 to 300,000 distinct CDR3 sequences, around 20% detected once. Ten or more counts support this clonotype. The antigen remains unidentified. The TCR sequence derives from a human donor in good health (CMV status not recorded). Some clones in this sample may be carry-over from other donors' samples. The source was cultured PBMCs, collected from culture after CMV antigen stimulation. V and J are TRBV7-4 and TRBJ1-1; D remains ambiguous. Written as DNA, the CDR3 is TGTGCCATGATGAACACTGAAGCTTTCTTT. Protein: CAMMNTEAFF.